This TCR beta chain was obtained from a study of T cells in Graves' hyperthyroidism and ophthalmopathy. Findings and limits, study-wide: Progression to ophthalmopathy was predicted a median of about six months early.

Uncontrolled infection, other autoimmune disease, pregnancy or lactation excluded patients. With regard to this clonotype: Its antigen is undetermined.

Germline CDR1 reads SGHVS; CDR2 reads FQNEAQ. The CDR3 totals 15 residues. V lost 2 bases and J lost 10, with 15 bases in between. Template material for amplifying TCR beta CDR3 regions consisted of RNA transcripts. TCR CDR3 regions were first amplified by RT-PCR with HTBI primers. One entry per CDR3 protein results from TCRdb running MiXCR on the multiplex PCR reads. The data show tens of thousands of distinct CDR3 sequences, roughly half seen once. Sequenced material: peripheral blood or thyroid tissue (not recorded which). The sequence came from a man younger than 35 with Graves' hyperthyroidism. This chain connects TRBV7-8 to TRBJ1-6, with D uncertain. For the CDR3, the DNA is TGTGCCAGCAGCTTATTAGCGTTGTTGGGCTCACCCCTCCACTTT. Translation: CASSLLALLGSPLHF.